This TCR beta chain was observed in a study of T cells in Graves' hyperthyroidism and ophthalmopathy (dated by TCRdb to the late 2010s). Turning to the overall study: Peripheral blood samples were taken at the time of initial diagnosis, prior to any treatment. Whether ophthalmopathy could be predicted prospectively was tested in an independent validation cohort made up of approximately 19 hyperthyroidism patients plus 17 patients who later progressed to ophthalmopathy. In roughly six Graves' hyperthyroidism patients, the study also compared T-cell repertoires from thyroid tissue with T-cell repertoires from blood. TCR V-J signatures able to tell the groups apart were searched for in a discovery cohort of more than 90 patients, of whom approximately 40 had Graves' ophthalmopathy and about 60 had stable Graves' hyperthyroidism. The paper describes TCR Vbeta CDR3 sequencing of roughly 130 peripheral blood samples, made up of under 50 ophthalmopathy patients, more than 70 hyperthyroidism patients and approximately 17 progressor patients. After sampling, hyperthyroidism patients received methimazole starting at 30 mg daily, and ophthalmopathy patients received high-dose intravenous methylprednisolone. The roughly 90 discovery patients were divided at random into training and test sets in a 7:3 ratio. Broader findings and caveats from the paper: Sample size was not statistically predetermined, and investigators were not blinded to group allocation. A 13 V-J signature model separated ophthalmopathy from stable hyperthyroidism, with approximately 86% sensitivity and about 81% specificity in cross-validation and 80%/75% in testing. In validation, the model predicted progression to ophthalmopathy with 65% to 71% sensitivity and about 73% specificity, a median of 6.5 months before onset. Blood samples also contained most of the expanded thyroid clonotypes (frequency above 0.001), which suggests that blood repertoires may reflect thyroid immune responses.

This clonotype appeared many times. Its cognate antigen has yet to be identified. Base qualities are not at hand, and no much larger clone is one base apart. Ophthalmopathy patients had moderately to severely active disease, with a Clinical Activity Score of 3 or more, a NOSPECS grade of 4 or more, and a disease duration of less than 3 months. Any patient with an uncontrolled infection, another autoimmune disease, pregnancy or lactation was excluded. Clinical symptoms, serum thyroxine and TRAb, thyroid ultrasound, and orbital computed tomography formed the basis for the diagnoses. PBMCs were separated from 8 to 10 ml of fresh peripheral blood using Ficoll-Paque density gradient centrifugation. Trizol reagent was used to extract total RNA, and RNA quality was then checked on an Agilent 2100 Bioanalyzer. The TCR beta CDR3 regions were amplified from the RNA transcripts. The TCR CDR3 was subjected to a first round of RT-PCR using the HTBI primer set and the Qiagen OneStep RT-PCR kit. The libraries were constructed in a second round of multiplex PCR and then size-selected and purified. Libraries were sequenced paired-end with 100 bp reads on an Illumina HiSeq2000. In the source study's methods: SOAPnuke was used to process the raw data, with reads discarded if the reads contained adapters or uncalled bases, had a mean Phred below 15, or lacked an exact constant-primer or identifier match. COPE v1.2.5 was used to merge the high-quality paired reads, and each unique nucleotide sequence was defined as a clonotype. Clonotypes were aligned to IMGT TRBV, TRBD and TRBJ reference segments using MiTCR v1.1. Analysis was restricted to V-J combinations with a frequency above 0.0001, which covered 99.2% of repertoires. The TCS score was defined as F50 (clonal expansion) divided by E x V (chaos), with BLOSUM62-based TCRdist calculated between CDR3 peptides within each V-J. Welch's t-statistics and random forest reduced roughly 500 V-J features to under 15, which were used in a naive Bayes classifier (R e1071). The public reads were reprocessed in TCRdb via fastp at Q25 and MiXCR, keeping in-frame beta chains. Every CDR3 protein is listed once, alongside the most common genes and DNA of its rows. These V and J calls rely on TCRdb rather than the paper's analysis. The table for this sample lists under 250,000 distinct CDR3 sequences; around 26% of them were counted only once. Jointly, the top ten make up approximately 35% of the sample.

The sequence came from a woman in her thirties or forties with Graves' ophthalmopathy. The sample consisted of blood.

The CDR3 reads CSAGTSYEQYF. Here is the DNA: TGCAGTGCAGGGACTAGCTACGAGCAGTACTTC. The rearrangement combines TRBV20-1 with TRBJ2-7; 8 of the junction bases match TRBD2. Including cysteine and phenylalanine, the CDR3 has 11 amino acids. Only the CDR3 DNA is retained, 33 bases long and in frame from the first base. The CDR1 and CDR2 encoded by the germline V gene (reference sequence) are DFQATT and SNEGSKA. V is trimmed back by 6 bases and J by 3 bases, and the junction contains 1 base that no gene match accounts for.